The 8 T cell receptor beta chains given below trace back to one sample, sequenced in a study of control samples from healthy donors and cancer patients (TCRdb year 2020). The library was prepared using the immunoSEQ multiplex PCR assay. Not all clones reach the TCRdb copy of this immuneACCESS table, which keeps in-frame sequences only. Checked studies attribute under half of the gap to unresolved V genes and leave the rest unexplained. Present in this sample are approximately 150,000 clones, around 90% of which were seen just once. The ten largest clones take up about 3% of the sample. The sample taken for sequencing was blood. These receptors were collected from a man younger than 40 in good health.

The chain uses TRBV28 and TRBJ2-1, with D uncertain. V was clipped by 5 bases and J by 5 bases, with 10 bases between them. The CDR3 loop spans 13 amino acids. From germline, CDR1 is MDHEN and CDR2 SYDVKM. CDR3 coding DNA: TGTGCCAGCAGTCCCTCATCCCACAATGAGCAGTTCTTC. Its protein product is CASSPSSHNEQFF.

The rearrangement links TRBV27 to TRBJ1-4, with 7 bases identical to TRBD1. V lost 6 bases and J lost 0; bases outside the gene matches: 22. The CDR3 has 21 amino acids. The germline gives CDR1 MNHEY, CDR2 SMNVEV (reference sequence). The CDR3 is CASSFSLRGQRPDSTNEKLFF. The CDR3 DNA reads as TGTGCCAGCAGCTTCTCATTACGGGGACAGAGGCCTGACTCAACTAATGAAAAACTGTTTTTT.

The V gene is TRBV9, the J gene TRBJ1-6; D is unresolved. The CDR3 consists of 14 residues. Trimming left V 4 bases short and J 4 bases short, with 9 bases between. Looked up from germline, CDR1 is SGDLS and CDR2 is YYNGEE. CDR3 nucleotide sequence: TGTGCCAGCAGCTCGGCAGATTATAATTCACCCCTCCACTTT. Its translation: CASSSADYNSPLHF.

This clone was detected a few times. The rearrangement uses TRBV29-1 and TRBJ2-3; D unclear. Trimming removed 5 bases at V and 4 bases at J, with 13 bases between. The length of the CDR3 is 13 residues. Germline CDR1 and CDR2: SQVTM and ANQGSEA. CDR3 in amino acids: CSVRATYADTQYF. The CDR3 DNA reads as TGCAGCGTTAGGGCTACTTATGCAGATACGCAGTATTTT.

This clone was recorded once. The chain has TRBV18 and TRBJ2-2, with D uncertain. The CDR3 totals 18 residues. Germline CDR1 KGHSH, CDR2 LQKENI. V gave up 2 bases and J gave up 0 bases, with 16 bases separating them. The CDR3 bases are TGTGCCAGCTCACCAAACCAGGTGACCGTACCGAACACCGGGGAGCTGTTTTTT. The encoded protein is CASSPNQVTVPNTGELFF.

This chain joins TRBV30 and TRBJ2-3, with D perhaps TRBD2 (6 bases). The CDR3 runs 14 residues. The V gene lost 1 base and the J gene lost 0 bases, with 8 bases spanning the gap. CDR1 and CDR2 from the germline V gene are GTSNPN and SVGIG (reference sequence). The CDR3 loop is CAWSAGRSTDTQYF. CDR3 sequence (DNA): TGTGCCTGGAGTGCCGGGAGAAGCACAGATACGCAGTATTTT.

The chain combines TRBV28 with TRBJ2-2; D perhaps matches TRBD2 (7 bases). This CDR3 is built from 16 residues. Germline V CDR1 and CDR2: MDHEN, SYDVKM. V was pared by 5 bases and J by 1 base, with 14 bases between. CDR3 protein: CASSLSGGQNTGELFF. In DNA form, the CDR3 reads TGTGCCAGCAGTCTCTCGGGGGGACAGAACACCGGGGAGCTGTTTTTT.

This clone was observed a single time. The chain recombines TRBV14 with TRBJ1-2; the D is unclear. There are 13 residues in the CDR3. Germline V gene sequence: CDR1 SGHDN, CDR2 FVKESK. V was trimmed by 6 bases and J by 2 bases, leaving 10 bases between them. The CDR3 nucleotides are TGTGCCAGCAGTGAGGCCCCGAACTATGGCTACACCTTC. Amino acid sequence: CASSEAPNYGYTF.